Following are 16 T cell receptor beta chains from one sample sequenced in a study of blood T cell repertoires in COVID-19. Method: immunoSEQ multiplex PCR; TCRdb's copy keeps in-frame clones and lacks some. This table holds about 260,000 clones, around 89% found once. Sequencing input: peripheral blood. These receptors all stem from a man aged 55 to 69 who had recovered from COVID-19.

The V and J genes are TRBV2 and TRBJ2-7; D unclear. Trimming removed 4 bases from V and 0 bases from J, with 7 bases in between. Germline V gives CDR1 SNHLY, CDR2 FYNNEI. This CDR3 comprises 13 residues. CDR3 residues: CASSVPSSYEQYF. The CDR3 bases are TGTGCCAGCAGTGTCCCGAGCTCCTACGAGCAGTACTTC.

This clone occurred once. The V call is TRBV18, the J call TRBJ2-7; 9 positions agree with TRBD1. The CDR3 is 14 amino acids. Trimming took 6 bases from V and 6 from J; bases not matched to a gene: 9. Germline CDR1 is KGHSH and CDR2 is LQKENI. CDR3 DNA sequence: TGTGCCAGCTCCCAGGGACAGGGAGCTAGCGAGCAGTACTTC. It is translated as CASSQGQGASEQYF.

This clone was observed a handful of times. The chain uses TRBV7-9 and TRBJ1-5; perhaps TRBD1 as D (5 bases). Trimming pared 5 bases from V and 5 bases from J, leaving 7 bases between. From germline, CDR1 is SEHNR and CDR2 FQNEAQ (reference sequence). CDR3 length: 12 residues. For the CDR3, the DNA is TGTGCCAGCAGCCGGGGGGATCAGCCCCAGCATTTT. It encodes CASSRGDQPQHF.

This clone was observed a few times. J is TRBJ2-3 and V is TRBV7-2; D is ambiguous. There are 12 residues in the CDR3. CDR1 and CDR2 from the germline V gene are SGHTA and FQGNSA. Trimming pared 4 bases from V and 2 bases from J, leaving 4 bases between. CDR3 DNA sequence: TGTGCCAGCAGCTCCTTCACAGATACGCAGTATTTT. It yields the protein CASSSFTDTQYF. The full variable domain, completed using reference TRBV7-2 and TRBJ2-3, is GAGVSQSPSNKVTEKGKDVELRCDPISGHTALYWYRQSLGQGLEFLIYFQGNSAPDKSGLPSDRFSAERTGGSVSTLTIQRTQQEDSAVYLCASSSFTDTQYFGPGTRLTVL.

This chain joins TRBV10-2 and TRBJ2-3; 10 positions agree with TRBD1. Trimming removed 2 bases from V and 6 bases from J; junction bases left unmatched: 11. CDR1 and CDR2 from the germline V gene are WSHSY and SAAADI. The CDR3 runs to 17 residues. For the CDR3, the DNA is TGCGCCAGCAGTGAGAGACAGGGGGCCTCTCTGAGGGATACGCAGTATTTT. Translation gives CASSERQGASLRDTQYF.

This sequence joins TRBV11-1 and TRBJ1-1; no reliable D call. V was trimmed by 5 bases and J by 4 bases, leaving 17 bases between them. The CDR3 totals 15 residues. The germline V gene encodes CDR1 SGHAT and CDR2 FQDESV (reference sequence). CDR3 protein: CASSPNGLKGTEAFF. CDR3 DNA sequence: TGTGCCAGCAGCCCCAACGGGTTAAAAGGCACTGAAGCTTTCTTT.

The chain couples TRBV29-1 to TRBJ1-1, with 7 bases that match TRBD1. Per the germline V gene, CDR1 is SQVTM and CDR2 is ANQGSEA. The CDR3 is made up of 18 amino acids. CDR3 in DNA: TGCAGTGCCCGTACAGGGGTGGTAATCCCAAGGGGCAACACTGAAGCTTTCTTT. It yields the protein CSARTGVVIPRGNTEAFF.

V usage is TRBV7-3 and J usage is TRBJ2-5; 8 nucleotides align to TRBD2. CDR1 is SGHTA and CDR2 is FQGTGA in the germline V gene. Trimming removed 5 bases from V and 4 bases from J; junction bases left unmatched: 12. CDR3 length equals 16 residues. CDR3 sequence reads: CASSRSGGGLVETQYF. As DNA, the CDR3 is TGTGCCAGCAGCCGGAGTGGCGGGGGGCTTGTAGAGACCCAGTACTTC. Based on the CDR3 plus reference TRBV7-3 and TRBJ2-5, the full variable domain is GAGVSQTPSNKVTEKGKYVELRCDPISGHTALYWYRQSLGQGPEFLIYFQGTGAADDSGLPNDRFFAVRPEGSVSTLKIQRTERGDSAVYLCASSRSGGGLVETQYFGPGTRLLVL.

This clone came up a few times. The chain employs TRBV7-9 and TRBJ1-4; maybe TRBD1 (5 bases). Between the trimmed V and J ends, which lost 1 base and 2 bases, there was a span of 8 bases. CDR1 is SEHNR, CDR2 FQNEAQ, per germline (reference sequence). This CDR3 has 15 residues. CDR3 DNA: TGTGCCAGCAGCTTAGTTGGGGGGACTAATGAAAAACTGTTTTTT. This encodes CASSLVGGTNEKLFF.

This chain joins TRBV4-2 and TRBJ1-6; TRBD1 matches at 9 bases. CDR1 and CDR2 (germline): LGHNA, YNFKEQ. Trimming removed 1 base from V and 6 bases from J; junction bases left unmatched: 4. The CDR3 has 16 amino acids. The CDR3 coding sequence is TGTGCCAGCAGCCAAGGCACAGGGGGCCGTAATTCACCCCTCCACTTT. Translated, it gives CASSQGTGGRNSPLHF.

The chain links TRBV4-2 to TRBJ2-5; D possibly corresponds to TRBD2 (5 bases). The V and J ends lost 0 bases and 7 bases respectively, with 15 bases between them. CDR1 and CDR2 (germline): LGHNA, YNFKEQ. CDR3 length: 15 residues. DNA of the CDR3: TGTGCCAGCAGCCAAGATAGTCGGCTAGCTGGGACCCAGTACTTC. As protein: CASSQDSRLAGTQYF.

V usage is TRBV15 and J usage is TRBJ1-6; the D gene is possibly TRBD1 (5 bases). The CDR3 sequence is 17 residues long. With 0 bases removed from V and 8 bases from J, the gap between germline ends came to 17 bases. The germline V gene encodes CDR1 LNHNV and CDR2 YYDKDF (reference sequence). The CDR3 coding sequence is TGTGCCACCAGCAGAGATCGAAGAAGGGGCGCGGATTCACCCCTCCACTTT. The encoded protein is CATSRDRRRGADSPLHF.

This clone was counted once. The V call is TRBV24-1, the J call TRBJ2-5, with D perhaps TRBD1 (6 bases). The CDR3 covers 14 residues. Per germline, CDR1 KGHDR and CDR2 SFDVKD. The germline V and J ends were trimmed by 4 bases and 4 bases, with 12 bases remaining between them. CDR3 DNA: TGTGCCACCAGTGACGCAGGGGACCTAGAGACCCAGTACTTC. This translates into CATSDAGDLETQYF.

The chain recombines TRBV7-9 with TRBJ2-1; 11 positions match TRBD2. The trim removed 5 bases at V and 12 bases at J, leaving 9 bases unmatched. The CDR3 sequence is 14 residues long. Per the germline V gene, CDR1 is SEHNR and CDR2 is FQNEAQ (reference sequence). The CDR3 region is CASSAIAGGNRQFF. CDR3 bases: TGTGCCAGCAGCGCTATAGCGGGGGGGAATCGGCAGTTCTTC.

Only a few counts were recorded for this clone. V is TRBV19 and J is TRBJ1-2; TRBD1 matches 9 bases. V dropped 5 bases and J dropped 4; count of bases not matched to a gene: 8. The CDR3 consists of 15 residues. CDR1 is LNHDA, CDR2 SQIVND, per germline (reference sequence). CDR3 sequence (DNA): TGTGCCAGTAGTCGCCGGACAGGGGAAGGCTATGGCTACACCTTC. Residues: CASSRRTGEGYGYTF.

The J gene is TRBJ1-6, the V gene TRBV5-4; 8 bases match TRBD1. V shed 4 bases, J shed 8 bases, and the junction held 14 bases outside the gene matches. The germline V gene encodes CDR1 SGHNT and CDR2 YYREEE (reference sequence). This CDR3 is built from 17 residues. CDR3: CASSDRTGKHRDSPLHF. For the CDR3, the DNA is TGTGCCAGCAGCGATAGGACAGGGAAGCATCGGGATTCACCCCTCCACTTT.